The 8 T cell receptor beta chains below all came from one sample that was sequenced in a study of cytomegalovirus exposure and HLA in healthy donors (dated by TCRdb to the late 2010s). The library was made by the immunoSEQ multiplex PCR assay. For the multiplex PCR, a mixture combining 60 forward primers for TCR Vbeta segments and 13 reverse primers for TCR Jbeta segments was used. TCRdb re-hosts the immuneACCESS table, in-frame sequences only. Its copies lack some clones; in the studies checked, an unresolved V gene accounts for under half of them, and the cause for the rest is not known. The record for this sample contains just over 50,000 clones. The biggest ten clones account for around 12% of the sample. The sequenced sample was PBMCs. The receptor set was obtained from a woman in her sixties or seventies in good health and CMV-seropositive.

The V gene is TRBV19, the J gene TRBJ2-3; 10 bases line up with TRBD1. J lost 5 bases, V lost 5 bases, and 4 bases had no gene match. This CDR3 contains 14 residues. Germline CDR1 LNHDA, CDR2 SQIVND (reference sequence). The CDR3 DNA is TGTGCCAGTAGTCCGACAGGGGGCATAGATACGCAGTATTTT. Translated, it gives CASSPTGGIDTQYF.

The chain recombines TRBV5-1 with TRBJ2-7; 9 bases align to TRBD2. Germline values: CDR1 SGHRS, CDR2 YFSETQ. CDR3 length: 16 residues. V trimming: 1 base; J trimming: 3 bases; junction bases outside the gene matches: 8. DNA for the CDR3: TGCGCCAGCAGCTTGAGTAGCGGGGGCAGAATCTACGAGCAGTACTTC. It codes for CASSLSSGGRIYEQYF.

The V and J genes are TRBV6-1 and TRBJ1-2, with TRBD1 as a possible D gene (6 bases). Germline values: CDR1 MNHNS, CDR2 SASEGT. The CDR3 is 16 residues long. Trimming took 0 bases from V and 4 from J, leaving 15 bases between them. CDR3 DNA sequence: TGTGCCAGCAGTGAAGCGCTAGGACAGCGAATCTATGGCTACACCTTC. Protein product: CASSEALGQRIYGYTF.

The chain is built from TRBV5-4 and TRBJ1-2; 7 bases agree with TRBD1. Germline assignment: CDR1 SGHNT and CDR2 YYREEE (reference sequence). V lost 0 bases to trimming and J lost 4 bases; unmatched junction nucleotides: 3. The CDR3 is made up of 14 amino acids. CDR3 in amino acids: CASSLEGGRYGYTF. The CDR3 nucleotides read TGTGCCAGCAGCTTGGAAGGGGGCCGCTATGGCTACACCTTC.

Turning to this clone: Mismatch with germline at one junction end may stem from a read error. The rearrangement joins TRBV2 to TRBJ2-7; tentative D call: TRBD1 (6 bases). This CDR3 has 14 residues. Germline CDR1 and CDR2: SNHLY and FYNNEI. The DNA of the CDR3 is TGTGCCAGCAGTGTTTTACAGGGCTCCTCCGAGCAGTACTTC. Translation: CASSVLQGSSEQYF.

The rearrangement links TRBV7-6 to TRBJ1-1; 7 bases are a match to TRBD1. CDR1 SGHVS and CDR2 FNYEAQ come from the germline V gene. V was pared by 2 bases and J by 1 base, with 4 bases of the junction left unmatched. CDR3 length: 15 residues. The CDR3 region has the DNA TGTGCCAGCAGCTTATTTCCAGGGGGGAACACTGAAGCTTTCTTT. Amino acids: CASSLFPGGNTEAFF.

CDR3 in amino acids: CASSPTGTGAGEQYF. DNA of the CDR3: TGTGCCAGCAGCCCGACGGGTACAGGGGCTGGCGAGCAGTACTTC. The chain employs TRBV27 and TRBJ2-5; 7 nucleotides line up with TRBD1. The closer fit of TRBJ2-7 to the DNA end suggests the J call may be wrong. The CDR3 runs to 15 residues. Germline values: CDR1 MNHEY, CDR2 SMNVEV (reference sequence).

J is TRBJ2-3 and V is TRBV5-4; D possibly corresponds to TRBD2 (6 bases). This CDR3 contains 15 residues. The ends were cut back, 0 bases at V and 6 bases at J, with 14 bases in the middle. Germline values: CDR1 SGHNT, CDR2 YYREEE (reference sequence). In nucleotides, the CDR3 is TGTGCCAGCAGCTTGGGGGGTGGGAGGCGCGATACGCAGTATTTT. Translation: CASSLGGGRRDTQYF.